These 9 T cell receptor beta chains were all obtained from the same sample, sequenced in a study of response to subunit inactivated influenza vaccine. Each CDR3 protein is one row after TCRdb ran MiXCR on the RT-PCR reads. Of 500,000 to 700,000 distinct CDR3 sequences in the sample, 20% to 25% were seen once. Another study also made use of these data, one on T cells expressing NK-cell markers. From that second work: 5'RACE template switching built TCR beta cDNA with unique molecular identifiers.

The sample was CD4+ T cells sorted from PBMCs, taken approximately 13 days after vaccination. The receptors here all came from a man aged 50-59 years who received an inactivated influenza vaccine.

This clonotype appeared a few times. This rearrangement joins TRBV12-3 or TRBV12-4 to TRBJ2-1; 7 bases are shared with TRBD2. V shed 6 bases and J 4 bases; nucleotides not matched to a gene: 9. The CDR3 contains 15 residues. The CDR3 region has the DNA TGTGCCAGCAGGCTCGGACTAGGGTCTTACAATGAGCAGTTCTTC. The encoded protein is CASRLGLGSYNEQFF.

V is TRBV7-6 and J is TRBJ2-7; no clear D gene. Trimming pared 4 bases from V and 5 bases from J, leaving 9 bases between. The CDR3 length is 12 residues. Germline CDR1 reads SGHVS; CDR2 reads FNYEAQ. Here the CDR3 DNA reads TGTGCCAGCAGCTCTTATAACCACGAGCAGTACTTC. This gives the protein CASSSYNHEQYF.

The V and J genes are TRBV9 and TRBJ2-1, with TRBD2 matching over 8 bases. The J segment lost 5 bases and the V segment lost 3 bases, leaving 10 bases of the junction unmatched. This CDR3 is 16 amino acids long. Germline CDR1 is SGDLS and CDR2 is YYNGEE. CDR3 DNA sequence: TGTGCCAGCAGCGGATTAAGCGGGAGAGGGGACAATGAGCAGTTCTTC. It is translated as CASSGLSGRGDNEQFF.

This clonotype was counted at least ten times. The chain employs TRBV9 and TRBJ2-2; 7 bases are a match to TRBD2. Germline V gene data show CDR1 as SGDLS and CDR2 as YYNGEE. V gave up 4 bases and J gave up 1 base; unmatched junction bases: 4. The CDR3 has 15 amino acids. The DNA of the CDR3 is TGTGCCAGCAGCCCTCGGGGGGTGAACACCGGGGAGCTGTTTTTT. This codes for CASSPRGVNTGELFF.

The chain combines TRBV7-2 with TRBJ2-1; 8 positions agree with TRBD2. The germline V gene has CDR1 SGHTA and CDR2 FQGNSA. The CDR3 is 13 residues long. Trimming at V came to 4 bases and at J to 8 bases, leaving 4 bases not matched to a gene. CDR3 amino acids: CASSSSGSYEQFF. DNA of the CDR3: TGTGCCAGCAGCTCCAGCGGGAGCTATGAGCAGTTCTTC. The variable domain in full, completed from reference TRBV7-2 and TRBJ2-1, reads GAGVSQSPSNKVTEKGKDVELRCDPISGHTALYWYRQSLGQGLEFLIYFQGNSAPDKSGLPSDRFSAERTGGSVSTLTIQRTQQEDSAVYLCASSSSGSYEQFFGPGTRLTVL.

This clonotype was seen many times. The gene calls are TRBV4-1 and TRBJ1-2; no clear D gene. CDR1 and CDR2 from the germline V gene are MGHRA and YSYEKL. The CDR3 length is 12 residues. V gave up 3 bases and J gave up 1 base, with 3 bases separating them. DNA for the CDR3: TGCGCCAGCAGCCACCGTAACTATGGCTACACCTTC. The encoded protein is CASSHRNYGYTF.

The rearrangement uses TRBV20-1 and TRBJ2-5, with D perhaps matching TRBD1 (6 bases). The CDR3 loop spans 15 amino acids. Germline V lookup: CDR1 DFQATT, CDR2 SNEGSKA (reference sequence). Trimming took off 0 bases at V and 0 bases at J, with 11 bases between the two ends. The CDR3 bases are TGCAGTGCTAGAGATCTATACAGGGACCAAGAGACCCAGTACTTC. Encoded protein: CSARDLYRDQETQYF.

Ten or more counts support this clonotype. This sequence joins TRBV12-3 or TRBV12-4 and TRBJ1-2; D is ambiguous. Trimming took 6 bases from V and 4 from J, leaving 9 bases between them. CDR3 length equals 12 residues. The CDR3 DNA sequence: TGTGCCAGCAGCACCTCGTCCTATGGCTACACCTTC. It translates to CASSTSSYGYTF.

This clonotype has just a few counts. V usage is TRBV15 and J usage is TRBJ2-3; TRBD2 is a possible D gene (5 bases). CDR1 is LNHNV and CDR2 is YYDKDF in the germline V gene (reference sequence). The CDR3 is 13 amino acids. V gave up 8 bases and J gave up 5 bases, with 14 bases separating them. CDR3 residues: CATVRGGEDTQYF. The CDR3 region has the DNA TGTGCCACCGTTCGAGGAGGTGAAGATACGCAGTATTTT.